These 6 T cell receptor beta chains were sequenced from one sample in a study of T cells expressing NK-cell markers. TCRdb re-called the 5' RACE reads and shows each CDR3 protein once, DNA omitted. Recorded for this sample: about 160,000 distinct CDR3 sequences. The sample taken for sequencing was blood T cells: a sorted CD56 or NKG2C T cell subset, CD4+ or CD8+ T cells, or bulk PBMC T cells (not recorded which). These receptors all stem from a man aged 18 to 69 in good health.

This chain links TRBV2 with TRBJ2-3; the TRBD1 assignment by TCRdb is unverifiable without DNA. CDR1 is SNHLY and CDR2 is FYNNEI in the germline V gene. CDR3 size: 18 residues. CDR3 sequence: CASSGGQGNILGTDTQYF. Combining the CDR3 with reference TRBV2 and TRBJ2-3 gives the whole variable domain EPEVTQTPSHQVTQMGQEVILRCVPISNHLYFYWYRQILGQKVEFLVSFYNNEISEKSEIFDDQFSVERPDGSNFTLKIRSTKLEDSAMYFCASSGGQGNILGTDTQYFGPGTRLTVL.

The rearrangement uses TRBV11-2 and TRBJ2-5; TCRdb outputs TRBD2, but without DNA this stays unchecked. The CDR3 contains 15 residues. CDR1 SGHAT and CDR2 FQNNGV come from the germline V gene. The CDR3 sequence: CASSLDGTSGETQYF.

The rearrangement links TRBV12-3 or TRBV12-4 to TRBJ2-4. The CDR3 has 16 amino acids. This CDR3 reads CASSLGGYLAKNIQYF.

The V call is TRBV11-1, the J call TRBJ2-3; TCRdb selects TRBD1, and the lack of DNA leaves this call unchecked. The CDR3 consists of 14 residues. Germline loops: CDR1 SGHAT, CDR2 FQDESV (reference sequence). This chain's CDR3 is CASSYTTGTDTQYF.

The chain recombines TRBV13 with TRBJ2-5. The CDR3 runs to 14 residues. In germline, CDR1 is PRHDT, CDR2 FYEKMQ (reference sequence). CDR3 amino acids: CASSLLNVGETQYF.

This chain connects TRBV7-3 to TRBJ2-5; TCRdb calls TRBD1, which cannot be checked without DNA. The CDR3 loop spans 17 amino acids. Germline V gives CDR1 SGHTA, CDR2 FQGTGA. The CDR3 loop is CASSLSGTGSRSETQYF.